This TCR beta chain was identified during a study of early T cells in non-severe SARS-CoV-2 infection. Study summary: The sequenced material was bulk RNA from unsorted whole blood, and its chains were unpaired.

Molecules of cDNA were individually given unique molecular identifiers that were attached to them. TCRdb analysed the 5' RACE reads with MiXCR anew, one entry per CDR3 protein. The sample holds tens of thousands of distinct CDR3 sequences, just under 15% seen once. The study's findings and limits: Clonotype matching in VDJdb favored anti-spike CD8 responses and did not capture private and CD4 specificities.

V was shortened by 4 bases and J by 0 bases, with 11 bases between the two germline ends. This CDR3 has 15 amino acids. CDR1 and CDR2 from the germline V gene are SGHNT and YYREEE (reference sequence). To note about this clonotype: The antigen is not known.

The rearrangement links TRBV5-4 to TRBJ2-1; the D is unclear. The receptor's source is an adult who was a healthcare worker with PCR-confirmed SARS-CoV-2 infection or an uninfected control (not recorded which). The sample in question was whole blood, obtained at baseline. The CDR3 bases are TGTGCCAGCAGCATCGCTAGGAGCTCCTACAATGAGCAGTTCTTC. Its translation: CASSIARSSYNEQFF.